This T cell receptor (beta chain) was retrieved from a study of early T cells in non-severe SARS-CoV-2 infection. Study-level background: Chains from this unsorted whole-blood bulk RNA could not be paired.

This clonotype has just a few counts. Its target is unknown. CDR3 length equals 14 residues. Trimming shortened V by 0 bases and J by 3 bases, and 7 bases separated the two germline ends. From germline, CDR1 is SGHRS and CDR2 YFSETQ. Unique molecular identifiers tagged individual cDNA molecules. TCRdb fed the 5' RACE reads into MiXCR, producing one record per CDR3 protein. The repertoire holds some 48,000 distinct CDR3 sequences, with about 13% as singletons. Overall study results and limits: VDJdb-based matching was biased toward anti-spike CD8 responses and missed private and CD4 specificities.

The V and J genes are TRBV5-1 and TRBJ2-1; D remains ambiguous. The sequence derives from an adult who was a healthcare worker with PCR-confirmed SARS-CoV-2 infection or an uninfected control (not recorded which). The specimen sequenced was whole blood. CDR3 coding DNA: TGCGCCAGCAGCTTGGAAGTAGACTACAATGAGCAGTTCTTC. Translation: CASSLEVDYNEQFF.